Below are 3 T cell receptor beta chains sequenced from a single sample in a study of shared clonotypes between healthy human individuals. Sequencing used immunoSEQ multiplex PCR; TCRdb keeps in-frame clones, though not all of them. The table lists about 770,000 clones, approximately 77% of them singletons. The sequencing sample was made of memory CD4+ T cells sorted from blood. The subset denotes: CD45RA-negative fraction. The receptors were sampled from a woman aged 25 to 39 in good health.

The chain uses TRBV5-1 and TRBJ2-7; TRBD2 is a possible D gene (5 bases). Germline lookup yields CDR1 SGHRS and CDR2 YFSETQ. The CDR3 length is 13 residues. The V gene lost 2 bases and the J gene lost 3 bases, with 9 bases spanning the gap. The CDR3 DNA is TGCGCCAGCAGCTTCTCGGGAATCTACGAGCAGTACTTC. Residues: CASSFSGIYEQYF.

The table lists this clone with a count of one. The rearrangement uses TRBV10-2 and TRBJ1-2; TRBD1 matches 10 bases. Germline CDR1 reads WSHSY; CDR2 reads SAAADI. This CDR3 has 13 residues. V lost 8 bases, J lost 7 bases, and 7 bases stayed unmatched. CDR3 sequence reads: CASLQGQGFGYTF. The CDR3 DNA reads TGCGCCAGCCTACAGGGACAGGGGTTTGGCTACACCTTC.

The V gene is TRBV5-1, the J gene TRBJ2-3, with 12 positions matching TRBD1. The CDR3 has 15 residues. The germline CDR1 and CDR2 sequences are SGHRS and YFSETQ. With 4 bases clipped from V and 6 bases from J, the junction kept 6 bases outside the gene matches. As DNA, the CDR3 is TGCGCCAGCAGCGAACCGGGACAGGGGGCTGATACGCAGTATTTT. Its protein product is CASSEPGQGADTQYF.